This T cell receptor beta chain emerged from a study of T cell responses to AZD1222 COVID-19 vaccine. Study information: The analysis combined second doses at about 4 or about 12 weeks. Regarding the study as a whole: Distributed over spike, vaccine-associated CD4 TCRs predominated at 160-218 and 743-854. Only after the peak T cell response were repertoires sampled.

CDR3 size: 14 residues. Per germline, CDR1 LGHNA and CDR2 YSLEER. V shed 0 bases and J shed 3 bases, with 8 bases lying between them. Details on this clone: Antigen unknown.

Assay used: immunoSEQ multiplex PCR; TCRdb lists only in-frame clones, some missing. The sample lists 99,000 or so clones; 82% were seen once. Sequencing was performed on peripheral blood, taken on day 0 of AZD1222 vaccination. The receptor was derived from an adult in good health. The chain employs TRBV4-3 and TRBJ1-1; D is uncertain. The CDR3 sequence: CASSQDLWDTEAFF. The CDR3 DNA is TGCGCCAGCAGCCAAGATTTATGGGACACTGAAGCTTTCTTT.